This T cell receptor (beta chain) is drawn from a study of T cells in Graves' hyperthyroidism and ophthalmopathy. This clonotype was detected a few times. TCR beta CDR3 regions were amplified from RNA. HTBI primers were used for first-round RT-PCR of the TCR CDR3. TCRdb reprocessed the multiplex PCR reads via MiXCR and lists one record per CDR3 protein. This table has hundreds of thousands of distinct CDR3 sequences, approximately 15% appearing once. The CDR3 totals 14 residues. Germline CDR1 SQVTM, CDR2 ANQGSEA. J gave up 2 bases and V 7 bases, and 7 bases lay outside the gene matches. V is TRBV29-1 and J is TRBJ2-2; TRBD2 matches 7 bases. The clonotype originates from a woman aged 18-29 years with Graves' hyperthyroidism. The sequenced material came from blood. The CDR3 DNA reads TGCAGCGCGGCGAGCGGGGCCAACACCGGGGAGCTGTTTTTT. It is translated as CSAASGANTGELFF.